This is a list of T cell receptor beta chains from one sample in a study of blood T cell repertoires in COVID-19. Sequencing was performed with immunoSEQ multiplex PCR; in TCRdb, only in-frame clones are kept and a portion is missing. This table has roughly 280,000 clones, more than 80% appearing once. Material: PBMCs or T cells enriched from blood (not recorded which). The source is a woman in her 30s with acute COVID-19. Both conserved end residues are part of each CDR3. The D gene is left open where the match is weak. Only some rows state a clone size, as once, few, many or a class for expanded clones.

J gene: TRBJ2-3; D gene: .; clone size: .; V gene: TRBV7-8; CDR3 DNA: TGTGCCAGCAGCTTGAGGCGACGCACAGATACGCAGTATTTT; CDR3 protein: CASSLRRRTDTQYF
J gene: TRBJ2-3; D gene: .; clone size: .; V gene: TRBV27; CDR3 DNA: TGTGCCAGCCCCGCGGGGAGTGGCACAGATACGCAGTATTTT; CDR3 protein: CASPAGSGTDTQYF
J gene: TRBJ2-1; D gene: TRBD2; clone size: .; V gene: TRBV28; CDR3 DNA: TGTGCCAGCGCCACAGAAAGCGGGAGGGCCAGGCAGTTCTTC; CDR3 protein: CASATESGRARQFF
J gene: TRBJ2-1; D gene: TRBD2; clone size: .; V gene: TRBV5-6; CDR3 DNA: TGTGCCAGCAGCAAGCGGGAGCTTGGCTACAATGAGCAGTTCTTC; CDR3 protein: CASSKRELGYNEQFF
J gene: TRBJ2-7; D gene: TRBD2; clone size: .; V gene: TRBV27; CDR3 DNA: TGTGCCAGCAGTTTAGACGGACTAGCGGGAATCTACGAGCAGTACTTC; CDR3 protein: CASSLDGLAGIYEQYF
J gene: TRBJ1-1; D gene: TRBD1; clone size: .; V gene: TRBV5-4; CDR3 DNA: TGTGCCAGCAGCTTGGCCCCGGGACAGCTGAACACTGAAGCTTTCTTT; CDR3 protein: CASSLAPGQLNTEAFF
J gene: TRBJ1-5; D gene: TRBD1; clone size: few; V gene: TRBV7-9; CDR3 DNA: TGTGCCAGCAGCTTAGGACAGGGAGACCTCACGGGTCAGCCCCAGCATTTT; CDR3 protein: CASSLGQGDLTGQPQHF
J gene: TRBJ2-7; D gene: TRBD2; clone size: .; V gene: TRBV7-3; CDR3 DNA: TGTGCCAGCAGCTTGACTAGCGGGAGCGACGAGCAGTACTTC; CDR3 protein: CASSLTSGSDEQYF
J gene: TRBJ2-3; D gene: .; clone size: .; V gene: TRBV30; CDR3 DNA: TGTGCCTGGATTGGCCCAGATACGCAGTATTTT; CDR3 protein: CAWIGPDTQYF
J gene: TRBJ2-7; D gene: .; clone size: .; V gene: TRBV19; CDR3 DNA: TGTGCCAGTAGTATAGGTGCCATGGCCTTATACGAGCAGTACTTC; CDR3 protein: CASSIGAMALYEQYF
J gene: TRBJ2-5; D gene: TRBD2; clone size: once; V gene: TRBV6-2/TRBV6-3; CDR3 DNA: TGTGCCAGCAGTTACCCGGTGGGACTAGCGTTACAAGAGACCCAGTACTTC; CDR3 protein: CASSYPVGLALQETQYF
J gene: TRBJ2-6; D gene: .; clone size: .; V gene: TRBV19; CDR3 DNA: TGTGCTTCATCCCCAGGGGTCGGGGCCAACGTCCTGACTTTC; CDR3 protein: CASSPGVGANVLTF
J gene: TRBJ2-2; D gene: TRBD1; clone size: .; V gene: TRBV19; CDR3 DNA: TGTGCCAGTAGCTCAGACAGGGCCACCGGGGAGCTGTTTTTT; CDR3 protein: CASSSDRATGELFF
J gene: TRBJ2-4; D gene: TRBD1; clone size: .; V gene: TRBV5-5; CDR3 DNA: TGTGCCAGCAGCTTGTGGACAGGGATCCCAGAACTAACCAAAAACATTCAGTACTTC; CDR3 protein: CASSLWTGIPELTKNIQYF
J gene: TRBJ1-5; D gene: TRBD1; clone size: .; V gene: TRBV7-8; CDR3 DNA: TGTGCCAGCAGCTTAGCCGCGACAGGGAGCAATCAGCCCCAGCATTTT; CDR3 protein: CASSLAATGSNQPQHF
J gene: TRBJ1-4; D gene: .; clone size: .; V gene: TRBV9; CDR3 DNA: TGTGCCAGCAGCGTAGCTACAGGCCGAAATGAAAAACTGTTTTTT; CDR3 protein: CASSVATGRNEKLFF
J gene: TRBJ1-4; D gene: TRBD1; clone size: .; V gene: TRBV4-1; CDR3 DNA: TGCGCCAGCAGCCAAGAACAGGGGACTAATGAAAAACTGTTTTTT; CDR3 protein: CASSQEQGTNEKLFF
J gene: TRBJ1-1; D gene: .; clone size: .; V gene: TRBV7-3; CDR3 DNA: TGTGCCAGCAGCCCCTACCCCCCGGGACACCAAAACGGGCTTGAAGCTTTCTTT; CDR3 protein: CASSPYPPGHQNGLEAFF
J gene: TRBJ2-3; D gene: .; clone size: .; V gene: TRBV7-3; CDR3 DNA: TGTGCCAGCAGCTTAACGCTAGGAGGAAAATACCCCACAGATACGCAGTATTTT; CDR3 protein: CASSLTLGGKYPTDTQYF
J gene: TRBJ2-5; D gene: TRBD1; clone size: .; V gene: TRBV28; CDR3 DNA: TGTGCCAGCAGAAACCGGGACAGGGGGATCCGGGAGACCCAGTACTTC; CDR3 protein: CASRNRDRGIRETQYF
J gene: TRBJ2-2; D gene: TRBD1; clone size: .; V gene: TRBV12-3/TRBV12-4; CDR3 DNA: TGTGCCAGCGGGACAGGCACCGGGGAGCTGTTTTTT; CDR3 protein: CASGTGTGELFF
J gene: TRBJ2-5; D gene: .; clone size: .; V gene: TRBV7-2; CDR3 DNA: TGTGCCAGCAGCTCTAGGACACCCCAAGAGACCCAGTACTTC; CDR3 protein: CASSSRTPQETQYF
J gene: TRBJ2-7; D gene: TRBD1; clone size: .; V gene: TRBV7-2; CDR3 DNA: TGTGCCAGCAGTCACAAAAGCCTCCAGAGGGGGCCCAGGGGGGAGCAGTACTTC; CDR3 protein: CASSHKSLQRGPRGEQYF
J gene: TRBJ1-5; D gene: .; clone size: .; V gene: TRBV18; CDR3 DNA: TGTGCCAGCTCACCACCGCAGGGTGAAGGCCAGCCCCAGCATTTT; CDR3 protein: CASSPPQGEGQPQHF
J gene: TRBJ2-7; D gene: TRBD1; clone size: .; V gene: TRBV2; CDR3 DNA: TGTGCCAGCGTTAACCCAGGGGGCTCCTACGAGCAGTACTTC; CDR3 protein: CASVNPGGSYEQYF
J gene: TRBJ1-1; D gene: .; clone size: .; V gene: TRBV2; CDR3 DNA: TGTGCCAGCTCGACAGGGAACACTGAAGCTTTCTTT; CDR3 protein: CASSTGNTEAFF
J gene: TRBJ1-4; D gene: TRBD1; clone size: .; V gene: TRBV27; CDR3 DNA: TGTGCCAGCAGCCCCCGACAGGGATATAATGAAAAACTGTTTTTT; CDR3 protein: CASSPRQGYNEKLFF
J gene: TRBJ1-4; D gene: .; clone size: .; V gene: TRBV7-7; CDR3 DNA: TGTGCTAGCAGCTTAGGCGGGGCCCCGAATGAAAAACTGTTTTTT; CDR3 protein: CASSLGGAPNEKLFF
J gene: TRBJ1-3; D gene: .; clone size: .; V gene: TRBV4-3; CDR3 DNA: TGCGCCAGCAGCCAGGTCTTGGCAGGTGGAAACACCATATATTTT; CDR3 protein: CASSQVLAGGNTIYF
J gene: TRBJ1-1; D gene: .; clone size: .; V gene: TRBV2; CDR3 DNA: TGTGCCAGCAGTGAACCCCCAGGGTCCCGGACTGAAGCTTTCTTT; CDR3 protein: CASSEPPGSRTEAFF
J gene: TRBJ1-5; D gene: .; clone size: .; V gene: TRBV28; CDR3 DNA: TGTGCCAGCAGTGAAGGGACACTTAGCAATCAGCCCCAGCATTTT; CDR3 protein: CASSEGTLSNQPQHF
J gene: TRBJ2-7; D gene: .; clone size: few; V gene: TRBV11-2; CDR3 DNA: TGTGCCAGCAGACAGATACGTGGCGGACAAACCTACGAGCAGTACTTC; CDR3 protein: CASRQIRGGQTYEQYF
J gene: TRBJ2-1; D gene: TRBD2; clone size: .; V gene: TRBV4-2; CDR3 DNA: TGTGCCAGCAGCCAAGATTGGGCGGGAGGGGCCTACAATGAGCAGTTCTTC; CDR3 protein: CASSQDWAGGAYNEQFF
J gene: TRBJ2-7; D gene: .; clone size: .; V gene: TRBV6-2/TRBV6-3; CDR3 DNA: TGTGCCAGCAGTTACTTGATCGGGACACCCCTAGACTACGAGCAGTACTTC; CDR3 protein: CASSYLIGTPLDYEQYF
J gene: TRBJ1-1; D gene: TRBD1; clone size: .; V gene: TRBV9; CDR3 DNA: TGTGCCAGCAGCGCCTTCGCGGGACAGTTGAACACTGAAGCTTTCTTT; CDR3 protein: CASSAFAGQLNTEAFF
J gene: TRBJ2-2; D gene: TRBD1; clone size: .; V gene: TRBV5-1; CDR3 DNA: TGCGCCAGCAGCTTGGTACAGGGGGTCGCCGGGGAGCTGTTTTTT; CDR3 protein: CASSLVQGVAGELFF
J gene: TRBJ1-6; D gene: .; clone size: .; V gene: TRBV3-1/TRBV3-2; CDR3 DNA: TGTGCCAGCAGCCAAGACGACAAAACCCTCCACTTT; CDR3 protein: CASSQDDKTLHF
J gene: TRBJ2-1; D gene: .; clone size: .; V gene: TRBV2; CDR3 DNA: TGTGCCAGCAGTGAAGAGACTACCTACAATGAGCAGTTCTTC; CDR3 protein: CASSEETTYNEQFF
J gene: TRBJ1-2; D gene: .; clone size: .; V gene: TRBV28; CDR3 DNA: TGTGCCAGCACCGGAGACGGTAACTATGGCTACACCTTC; CDR3 protein: CASTGDGNYGYTF
J gene: TRBJ2-7; D gene: .; clone size: .; V gene: TRBV18; CDR3 DNA: TGTGCCAGCTCACCACTATCCCCCCCTTCCTACGAGCAGTACTTC; CDR3 protein: CASSPLSPPSYEQYF
J gene: TRBJ2-1; D gene: TRBD2; clone size: .; V gene: TRBV28; CDR3 DNA: TGTGCCAGCAGTTCGGCACAGACTAGCGGGACCTACAATGAGCAGTTCTTC; CDR3 protein: CASSSAQTSGTYNEQFF
J gene: TRBJ1-5; D gene: .; clone size: .; V gene: TRBV6-5; CDR3 DNA: TGTGCCAGCAGTTACTCCCTAGGCTCTCAGCCCCAGCATTTT; CDR3 protein: CASSYSLGSQPQHF
J gene: TRBJ2-7; D gene: TRBD2; clone size: .; V gene: TRBV28; CDR3 DNA: TGTGCCAGCAGTTTCGGAGCGGGAGGTTTGGGCGAGCAGTACTTC; CDR3 protein: CASSFGAGGLGEQYF
J gene: TRBJ1-2; D gene: .; clone size: .; V gene: TRBV6-6; CDR3 DNA: TGTGCCAGCAGTTACAGGCAGGGTTCGGATGGCTACACCTTC; CDR3 protein: CASSYRQGSDGYTF
J gene: TRBJ2-1; D gene: TRBD1; clone size: .; V gene: TRBV25-1; CDR3 DNA: TGTGCCAGCAGTGCCTACGTGGGGGGACAGGGGTTCCATGAGCAGTTCTTC; CDR3 protein: CASSAYVGGQGFHEQFF
J gene: TRBJ2-5; D gene: TRBD2; clone size: .; V gene: TRBV29-1; CDR3 DNA: TGCAGCGTTGAAAGAGCGGGATACCAAGAGACCCAGTACTTC; CDR3 protein: CSVERAGYQETQYF
J gene: TRBJ1-1; D gene: TRBD1; clone size: once; V gene: TRBV28; CDR3 DNA: TGTGCCAGCAGCCGTATACCGGGACAGGTGGACACTGAAGCTTTCTTT; CDR3 protein: CASSRIPGQVDTEAFF
J gene: TRBJ1-1; D gene: TRBD1; clone size: .; V gene: TRBV4-1; CDR3 DNA: TGCGCCAGCAGCCAAGCGCAGGGGGCAAGATTCGACACTGAAGCTTTCTTT; CDR3 protein: CASSQAQGARFDTEAFF
J gene: TRBJ2-1; D gene: TRBD1; clone size: .; V gene: TRBV20-1; CDR3 DNA: TGCAGTGCTAGTGGGACAGGGTCCTTAGGGAATGAGCAGTTCTTC; CDR3 protein: CSASGTGSLGNEQFF
J gene: TRBJ2-7; D gene: .; clone size: .; V gene: TRBV27; CDR3 DNA: TGTGCCAGCAGTGCGAGCTTCTCCTACGAGCAGTACTTC; CDR3 protein: CASSASFSYEQYF